Below, 5 T cell receptor beta chains from the same sample are listed, as sequenced in a study of response to subunit inactivated influenza vaccine. In TCRdb, the RT-PCR reads were re-called with MiXCR into one record per CDR3 protein. The sample holds about 480,000 distinct CDR3 sequences, 10% to 15% seen once. The source was PBMCs from blood, collected roughly 48 days after vaccination. The receptors originated from a man aged 50 to 59 who received an inactivated influenza vaccine.

CDR3 in DNA: TGTGCCATCAGTGACCCGGGGACAGCTAATAATGAAAAACTGTTTTTT. It yields the protein CAISDPGTANNEKLFF. The rearrangement links TRBV10-3 to TRBJ1-4; 7 bases match TRBD1. This CDR3 region has 16 residues. The trim removed 3 bases at V and 4 bases at J, leaving 8 bases unmatched. Germline assignment: CDR1 ENHRY and CDR2 SYGVKD.

The table lists this clonotype with a few counts. CDR3 bases: TGTGCCAGCAGCTTAGACGGACTAGCGGGATCCGAGACCCAGTACTTC. As protein: CASSLDGLAGSETQYF. This rearrangement joins TRBV7-9 to TRBJ2-5; 12 bases are a match to TRBD2. J gave up 5 bases and V 1 base, and 5 bases lay outside the gene matches. This CDR3 spans 16 amino acids. Germline V gives CDR1 SEHNR, CDR2 FQNEAQ (reference sequence).

The chain has TRBV28 and TRBJ1-1; D unresolved. The CDR3 spans 13 residues. V dropped 6 bases and J dropped 0 bases, with 8 bases sitting between them. The germline V gene encodes CDR1 MDHEN and CDR2 SYDVKM. CDR3 region: CASRKRLNTEAFF. The DNA of the CDR3 is TGTGCCAGCAGAAAACGTTTGAACACTGAAGCTTTCTTT.

This clonotype was seen a few times. The V call is TRBV20-1, the J call TRBJ2-1, with TRBD2 identical over 10 bases. CDR1 DFQATT and CDR2 SNEGSKA come from the germline V gene (reference sequence). The length of the CDR3 is 16 residues. Trimming removed 1 base from V and 4 bases from J; junction bases left unmatched: 7. CDR3 in amino acids: CSARASGRAGYNEQFF. The CDR3 region has the DNA TGCAGTGCTAGAGCCAGCGGGAGGGCCGGGTACAATGAGCAGTTCTTC.

This clonotype was picked up a small number of times. The chain carries TRBV7-2 and TRBJ1-4; 7 positions match TRBD1. Per germline, CDR1 SGHTA and CDR2 FQGNSA. After removal of 5 bases from V and 7 bases from J, the junction contained 10 bases not matched to a gene. CDR3 length: 15 residues. CDR3 DNA: TGTGCCAGCAGCCAAGGGGCAGGGGGAGTTGAAAAACTGTTTTTT. It is translated as CASSQGAGGVEKLFF. Variable domain in full (rest from reference TRBV7-2 and TRBJ1-4): GAGVSQSPSNKVTEKGKDVELRCDPISGHTALYWYRQSLGQGLEFLIYFQGNSAPDKSGLPSDRFSAERTGGSVSTLTIQRTQQEDSAVYLCASSQGAGGVEKLFFGSGTQLSVL.